This TCR beta chain was documented in a study of blood T cell repertoires in COVID-19. V lost 0 bases to trimming and J lost 8 bases; unmatched junction nucleotides: 8. Germline-derived CDR1 and CDR2 are SGDLS and YYNGEE. This CDR3 contains 15 residues. Profiling relied on immunoSEQ multiplex PCR, and the TCRdb table lists in-frame clones only, not all of them. The sample lists some 340,000 clones, 90% to 95% occurring once. Sequencing used PBMCs or T cells enriched from blood (not recorded which). The sequence was collected from a woman aged 25-40 years who had been exposed to COVID-19. The chain uses TRBV9 and TRBJ2-1, with TRBD2 matching 7 bases. The CDR3: CASSVGGGILDEQFF. CDR3 nucleotide sequence: TGTGCCAGCAGCGTAGGCGGGGGAATTCTCGATGAGCAGTTCTTC.